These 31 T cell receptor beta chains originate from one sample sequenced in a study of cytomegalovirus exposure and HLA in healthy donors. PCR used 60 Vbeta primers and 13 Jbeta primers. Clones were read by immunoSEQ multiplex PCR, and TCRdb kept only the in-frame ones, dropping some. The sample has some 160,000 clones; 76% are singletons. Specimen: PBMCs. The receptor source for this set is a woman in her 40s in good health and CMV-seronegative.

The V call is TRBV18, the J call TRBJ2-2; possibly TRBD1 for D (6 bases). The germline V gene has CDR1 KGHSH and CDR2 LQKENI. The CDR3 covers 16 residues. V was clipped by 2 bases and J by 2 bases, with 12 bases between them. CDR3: CASSPKPGHNTGELFF. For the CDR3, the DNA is TGTGCCAGCTCACCAAAGCCGGGACACAACACCGGGGAGCTGTTTTTT.

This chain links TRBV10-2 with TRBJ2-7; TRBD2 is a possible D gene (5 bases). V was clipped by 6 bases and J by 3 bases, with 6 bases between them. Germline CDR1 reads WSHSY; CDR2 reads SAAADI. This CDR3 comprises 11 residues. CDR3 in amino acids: CASSAGYEQYF. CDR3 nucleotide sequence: TGCGCCAGCAGCGCGGGCTACGAGCAGTACTTC.

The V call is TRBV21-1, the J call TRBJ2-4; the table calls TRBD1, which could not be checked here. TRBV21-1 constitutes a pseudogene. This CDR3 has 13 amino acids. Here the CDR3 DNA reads TGTGCCAGCAGCAAATGGACAGGGAACATTCAGTACTTC. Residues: CASSKWTGNIQYF.

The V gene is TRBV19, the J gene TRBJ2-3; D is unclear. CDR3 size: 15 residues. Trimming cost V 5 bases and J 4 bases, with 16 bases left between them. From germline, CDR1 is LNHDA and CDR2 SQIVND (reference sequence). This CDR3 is CASSSGPAGADTQYF. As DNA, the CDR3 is TGTGCCAGTAGTTCCGGCCCCGCAGGCGCAGATACGCAGTATTTT.

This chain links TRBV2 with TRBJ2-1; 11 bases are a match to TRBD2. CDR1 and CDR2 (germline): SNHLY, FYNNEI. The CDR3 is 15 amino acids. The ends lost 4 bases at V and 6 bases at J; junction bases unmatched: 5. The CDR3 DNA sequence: TGTGCCAGCAGTGGCGGTAGCGGGAGGGGCAATGAGCAGTTCTTC. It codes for CASSGGSGRGNEQFF.

The CDR3: CASSDRGAGGETQYF. The CDR3 nucleotides read TGTGCCAGCAGTGATCGGGGAGCCGGGGGTGAGACCCAGTACTTC. The chain has TRBV2 and TRBJ2-5; possibly TRBD2 for D (6 bases). This CDR3 has 15 amino acids. Looked up from germline, CDR1 is SNHLY and CDR2 is FYNNEI. Trimming cost V 3 bases and J 5 bases, with 16 bases left between them.

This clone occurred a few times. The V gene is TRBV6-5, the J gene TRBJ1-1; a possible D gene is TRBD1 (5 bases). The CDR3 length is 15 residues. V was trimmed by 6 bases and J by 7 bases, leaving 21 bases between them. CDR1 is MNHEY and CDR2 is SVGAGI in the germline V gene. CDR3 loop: CASSADGGGYSEAFF. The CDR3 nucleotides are TGTGCCAGCAGCGCCGACGGGGGTGGGTATAGTGAAGCTTTCTTT.

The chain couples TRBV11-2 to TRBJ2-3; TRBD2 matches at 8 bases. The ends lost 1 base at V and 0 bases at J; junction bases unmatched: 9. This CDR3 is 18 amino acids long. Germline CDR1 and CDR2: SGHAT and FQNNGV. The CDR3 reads CASSLVGGASGSTDTQYF. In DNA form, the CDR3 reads TGTGCCAGCAGCTTAGTCGGCGGAGCTAGCGGGAGCACAGATACGCAGTATTTT.

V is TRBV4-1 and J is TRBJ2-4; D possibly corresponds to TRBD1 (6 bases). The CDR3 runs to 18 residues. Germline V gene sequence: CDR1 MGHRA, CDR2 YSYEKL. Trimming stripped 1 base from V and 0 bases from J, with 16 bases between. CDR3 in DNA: TGCGCCAGCAGCCAAGGGGGATTGACAGGCCTAGCCAAAAACATTCAGTACTTC. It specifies CASSQGGLTGLAKNIQYF.

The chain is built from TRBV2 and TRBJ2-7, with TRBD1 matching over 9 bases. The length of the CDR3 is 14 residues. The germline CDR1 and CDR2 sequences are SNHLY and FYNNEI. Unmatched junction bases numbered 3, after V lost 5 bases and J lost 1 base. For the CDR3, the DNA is TGTGCCAGCAGTAGGGGGACAGGGTCCTACGAGCAGTACTTC. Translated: CASSRGTGSYEQYF.

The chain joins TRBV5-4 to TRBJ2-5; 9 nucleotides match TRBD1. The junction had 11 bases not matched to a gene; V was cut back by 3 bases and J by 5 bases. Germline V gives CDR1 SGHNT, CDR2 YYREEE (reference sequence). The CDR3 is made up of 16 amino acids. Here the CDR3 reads CASSSRQGGREETQYF. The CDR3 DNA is TGTGCCAGCAGCTCCCGACAGGGGGGGAGGGAGGAGACCCAGTACTTC.

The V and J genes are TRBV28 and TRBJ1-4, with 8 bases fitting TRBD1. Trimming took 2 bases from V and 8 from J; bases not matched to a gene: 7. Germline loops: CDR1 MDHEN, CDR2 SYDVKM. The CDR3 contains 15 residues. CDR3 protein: CASSLLDRVLEKLFF. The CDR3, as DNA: TGTGCCAGCAGTTTACTGGACAGGGTGTTAGAAAAACTGTTTTTT.

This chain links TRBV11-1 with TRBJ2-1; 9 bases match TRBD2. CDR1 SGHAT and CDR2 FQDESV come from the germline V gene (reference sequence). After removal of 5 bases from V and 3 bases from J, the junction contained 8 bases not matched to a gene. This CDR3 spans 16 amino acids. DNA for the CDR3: TGTGCCAGCAGCATTAGCGGGAGCGGGGGCTACAATGAGCAGTTCTTC. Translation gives CASSISGSGGYNEQFF.

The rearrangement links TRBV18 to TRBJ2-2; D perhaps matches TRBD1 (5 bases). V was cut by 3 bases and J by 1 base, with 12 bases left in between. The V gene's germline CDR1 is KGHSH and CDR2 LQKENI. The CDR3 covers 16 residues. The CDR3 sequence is CASSPRTPLNTGELFF. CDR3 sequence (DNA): TGTGCCAGCTCACCTAGGACACCCTTGAACACCGGGGAGCTGTTTTTT.

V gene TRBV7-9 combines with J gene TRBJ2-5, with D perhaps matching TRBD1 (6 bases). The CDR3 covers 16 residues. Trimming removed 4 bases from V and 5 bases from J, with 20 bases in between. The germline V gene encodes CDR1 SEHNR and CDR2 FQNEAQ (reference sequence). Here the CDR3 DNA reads TGTGCCAGCAGCTCCGGACGACAGGTTTTTATGGAGACCCAGTACTTC. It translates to CASSSGRQVFMETQYF.

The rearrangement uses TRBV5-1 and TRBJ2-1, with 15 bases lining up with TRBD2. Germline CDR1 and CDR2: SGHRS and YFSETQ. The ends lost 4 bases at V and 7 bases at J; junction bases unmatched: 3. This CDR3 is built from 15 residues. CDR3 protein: CASSMGTSGRNEQFF. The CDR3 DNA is TGCGCCAGCAGCATGGGGACTAGCGGGAGGAATGAGCAGTTCTTC. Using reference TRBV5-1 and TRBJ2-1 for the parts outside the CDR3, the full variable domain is KAGVTQTPRYLIKTRGQQVTLSCSPISGHRSVSWYQQTPGQGLQFLFEYFSETQRNKGNFPGRFSGRQFSNSRSEMNVSTLELGDSALYLCASSMGTSGRNEQFFGPGTRLTVL.

The CDR3 loop is CASSSHNGLAGRRGNEQFF. The CDR3 bases are TGTGCCAGCAGTTCCCATAACGGACTAGCGGGTCGGAGAGGGAATGAGCAGTTCTTC. This chain uses TRBV27 with TRBJ2-1; 11 bases agree with TRBD2. Germline V CDR1 and CDR2: MNHEY, SMNVEV (reference sequence). The CDR3 sequence is 19 residues long. The trim removed 4 bases at V and 7 bases at J, leaving 18 bases unmatched.

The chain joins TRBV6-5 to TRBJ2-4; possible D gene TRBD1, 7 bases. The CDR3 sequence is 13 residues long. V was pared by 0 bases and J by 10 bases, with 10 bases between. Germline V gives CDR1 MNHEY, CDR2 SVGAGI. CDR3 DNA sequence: TGTGCCAGCAGTTACTCATCAGGGGGGATTCAGTACTTC. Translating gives CASSYSSGGIQYF.

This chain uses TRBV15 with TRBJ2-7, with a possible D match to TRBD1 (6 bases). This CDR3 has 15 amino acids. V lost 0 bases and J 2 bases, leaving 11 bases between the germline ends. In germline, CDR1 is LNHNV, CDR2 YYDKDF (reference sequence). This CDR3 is CATSRDLGQTYEQYF. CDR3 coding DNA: TGTGCCACCAGCAGAGATCTGGGACAAACCTACGAGCAGTACTTC.

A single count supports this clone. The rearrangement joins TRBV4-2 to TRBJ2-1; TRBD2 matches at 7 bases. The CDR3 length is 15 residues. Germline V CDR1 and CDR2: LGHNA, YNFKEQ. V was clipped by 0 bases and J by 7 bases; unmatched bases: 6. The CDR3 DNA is TGTGCCAGCAGCCAAGAAGACGGGCGGGAGAATGAGCAGTTCTTC. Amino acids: CASSQEDGRENEQFF.

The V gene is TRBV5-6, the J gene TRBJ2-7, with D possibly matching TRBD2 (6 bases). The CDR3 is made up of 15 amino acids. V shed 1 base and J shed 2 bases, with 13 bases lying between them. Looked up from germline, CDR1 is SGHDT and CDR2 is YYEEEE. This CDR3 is CASSLRRGPPYEQYF. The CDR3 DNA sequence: TGTGCCAGCAGCTTGAGGAGGGGACCCCCCTACGAGCAGTACTTC. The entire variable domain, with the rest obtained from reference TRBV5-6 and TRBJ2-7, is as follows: DAGVTQSPTHLIKTRGQQVTLRCSPKSGHDTVSWYQQALGQGPQFIFQYYEEEERQRGNFPDRFSGHQFPNYSSELNVNALLLGDSALYLCASSLRRGPPYEQYFGPGTRLTVT.

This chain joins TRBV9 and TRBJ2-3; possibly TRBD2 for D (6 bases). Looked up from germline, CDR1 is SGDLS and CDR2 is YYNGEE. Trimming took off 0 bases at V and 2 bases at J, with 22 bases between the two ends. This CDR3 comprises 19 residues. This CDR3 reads CASSVESGGAGWATDTQYF. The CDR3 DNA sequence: TGTGCCAGCAGCGTAGAATCTGGCGGGGCAGGCTGGGCCACAGATACGCAGTATTTT.

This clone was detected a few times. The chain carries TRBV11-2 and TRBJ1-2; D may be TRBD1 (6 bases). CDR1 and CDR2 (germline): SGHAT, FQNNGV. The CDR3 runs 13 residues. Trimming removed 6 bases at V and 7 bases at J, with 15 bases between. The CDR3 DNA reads TGTGCCAGCAGTTCTACAGGGCGCGTTGGCTACACCTTC. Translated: CASSSTGRVGYTF.

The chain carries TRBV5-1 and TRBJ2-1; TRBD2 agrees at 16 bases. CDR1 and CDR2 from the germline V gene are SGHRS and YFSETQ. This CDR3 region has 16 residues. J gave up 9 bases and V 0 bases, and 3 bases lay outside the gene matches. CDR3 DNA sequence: TGCGCCAGCAGCTTGGCCGGGACTAGCGGGGGGGGTGAGCAGTTCTTC. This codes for CASSLAGTSGGGEQFF.

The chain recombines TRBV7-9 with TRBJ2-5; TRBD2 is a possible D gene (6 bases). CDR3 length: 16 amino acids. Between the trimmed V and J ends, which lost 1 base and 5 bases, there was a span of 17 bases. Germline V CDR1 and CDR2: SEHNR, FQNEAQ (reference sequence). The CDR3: CASSLGLDAAGETQYF. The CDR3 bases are TGTGCCAGCAGCTTAGGACTAGATGCCGCGGGTGAGACCCAGTACTTC.

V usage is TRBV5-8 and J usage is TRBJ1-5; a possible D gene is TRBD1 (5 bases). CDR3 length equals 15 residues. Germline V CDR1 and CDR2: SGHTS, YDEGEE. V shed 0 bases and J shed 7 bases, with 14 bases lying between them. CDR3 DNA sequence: TGTGCCAGCAGCTTGGCGGCAGGGAAAAACCAGCCCCAGCATTTT. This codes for CASSLAAGKNQPQHF.

The CDR3 bases are TGTGCCAGCAGCCTTAATACAGCTTCACTAGGGGAAAAACTGTTTTTT. It yields the protein CASSLNTASLGEKLFF. The gene calls are TRBV7-6 and TRBJ1-4, with D unresolved. Germline CDR1 SGHVS, CDR2 FNYEAQ. Trimming left V 5 bases short and J 8 bases short, with 21 bases between. There are 16 residues in the CDR3.

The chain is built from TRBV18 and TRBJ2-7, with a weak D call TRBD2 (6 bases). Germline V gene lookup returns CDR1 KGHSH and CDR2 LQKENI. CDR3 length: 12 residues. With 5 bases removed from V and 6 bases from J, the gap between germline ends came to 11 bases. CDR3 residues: CASSWEVGEQYF. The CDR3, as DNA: TGTGCCAGCTCATGGGAGGTGGGCGAGCAGTACTTC.

The CDR3 loop reads CASSWAPTGVNEKLFF. CDR3 DNA: TGCGCCAGCAGCTGGGCCCCAACAGGGGTTAATGAAAAACTGTTTTTT. This chain joins TRBV5-1 and TRBJ1-4; TRBD1 matches at 7 bases. This CDR3 comprises 16 residues. Per germline, CDR1 SGHRS and CDR2 YFSETQ. V shed 3 bases and J 4 bases; nucleotides not matched to a gene: 9.

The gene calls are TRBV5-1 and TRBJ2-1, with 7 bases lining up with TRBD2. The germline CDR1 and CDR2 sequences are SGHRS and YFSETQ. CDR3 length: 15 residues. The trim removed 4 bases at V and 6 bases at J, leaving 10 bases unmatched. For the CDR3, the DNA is TGCGCCAGCAGCCTCCTTCAGCGGGAAAGCAATGAGCAGTTCTTC. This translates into CASSLLQRESNEQFF.

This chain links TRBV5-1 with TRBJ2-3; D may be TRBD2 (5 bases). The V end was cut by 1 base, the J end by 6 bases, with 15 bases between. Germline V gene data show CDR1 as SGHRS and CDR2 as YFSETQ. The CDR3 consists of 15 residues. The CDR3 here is CASSLISGNGDTQYF. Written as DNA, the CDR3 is TGCGCCAGCAGCTTGATAAGCGGCAATGGGGATACGCAGTATTTT.